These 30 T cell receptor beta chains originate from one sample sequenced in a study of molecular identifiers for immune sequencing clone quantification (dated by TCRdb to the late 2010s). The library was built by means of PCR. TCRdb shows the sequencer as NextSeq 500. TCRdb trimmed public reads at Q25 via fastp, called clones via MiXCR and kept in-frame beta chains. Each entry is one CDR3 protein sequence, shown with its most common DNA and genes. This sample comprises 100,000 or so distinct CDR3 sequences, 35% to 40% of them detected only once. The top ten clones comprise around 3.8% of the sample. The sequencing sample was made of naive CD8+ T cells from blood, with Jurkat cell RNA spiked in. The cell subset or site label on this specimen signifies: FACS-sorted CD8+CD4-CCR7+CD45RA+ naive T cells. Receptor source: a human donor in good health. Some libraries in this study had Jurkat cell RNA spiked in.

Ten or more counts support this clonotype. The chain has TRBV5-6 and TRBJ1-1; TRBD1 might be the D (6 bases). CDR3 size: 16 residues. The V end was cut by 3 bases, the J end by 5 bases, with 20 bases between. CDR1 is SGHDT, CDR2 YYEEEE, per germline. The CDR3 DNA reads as TGTGCCAGCAGCTCGTCCACTACAGGGCTCTGGACTGAAGCTTTCTTT. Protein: CASSSSTTGLWTEAFF.

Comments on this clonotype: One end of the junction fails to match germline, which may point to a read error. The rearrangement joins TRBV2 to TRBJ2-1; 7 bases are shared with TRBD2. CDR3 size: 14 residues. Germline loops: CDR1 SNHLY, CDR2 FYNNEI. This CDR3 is CATLLARDYNGQFF. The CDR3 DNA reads TGTGCCACCCTACTAGCGCGGGACTACAATGGGCAGTTCTTC.

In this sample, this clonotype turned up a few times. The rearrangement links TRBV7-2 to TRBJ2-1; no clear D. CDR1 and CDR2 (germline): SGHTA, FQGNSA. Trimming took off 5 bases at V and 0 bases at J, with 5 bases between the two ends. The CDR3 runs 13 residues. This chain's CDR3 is CASSGYSYNEQFF. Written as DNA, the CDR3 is TGTGCCAGCAGCGGGTACTCCTACAATGAGCAGTTCTTC.

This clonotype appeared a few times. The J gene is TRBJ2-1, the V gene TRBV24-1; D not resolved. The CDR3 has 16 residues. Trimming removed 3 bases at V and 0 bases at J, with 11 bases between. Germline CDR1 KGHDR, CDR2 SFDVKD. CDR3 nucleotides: TGTGCCACCAGTGATCGTGGACGCAGCTCCTACAATGAGCAGTTCTTC. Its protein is CATSDRGRSSYNEQFF.

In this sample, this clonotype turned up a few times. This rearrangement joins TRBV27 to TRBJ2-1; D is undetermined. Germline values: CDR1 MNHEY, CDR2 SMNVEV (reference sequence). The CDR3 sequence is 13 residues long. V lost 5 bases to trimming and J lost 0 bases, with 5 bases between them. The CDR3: CASSPASYNEQFF. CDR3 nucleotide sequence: TGTGCCAGCAGTCCTGCCTCCTACAATGAGCAGTTCTTC.

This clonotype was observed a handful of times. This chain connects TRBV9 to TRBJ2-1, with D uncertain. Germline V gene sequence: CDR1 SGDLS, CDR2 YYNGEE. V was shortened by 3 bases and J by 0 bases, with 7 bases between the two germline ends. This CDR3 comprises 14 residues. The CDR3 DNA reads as TGTGCCAGCAGCGCCCTAACCTCCTACAATGAGCAGTTCTTC. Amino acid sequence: CASSALTSYNEQFF.

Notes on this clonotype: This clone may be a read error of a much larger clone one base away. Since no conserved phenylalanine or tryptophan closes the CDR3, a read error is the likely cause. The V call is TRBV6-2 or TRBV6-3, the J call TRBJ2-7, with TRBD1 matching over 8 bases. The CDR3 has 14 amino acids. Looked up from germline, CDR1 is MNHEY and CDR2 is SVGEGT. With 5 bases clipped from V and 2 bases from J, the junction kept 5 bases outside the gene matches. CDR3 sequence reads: CASSQVGQAYEQYI. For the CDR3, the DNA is TGTGCCAGCAGTCAGGTGGGACAGGCCTACGAGCAGTACATC.

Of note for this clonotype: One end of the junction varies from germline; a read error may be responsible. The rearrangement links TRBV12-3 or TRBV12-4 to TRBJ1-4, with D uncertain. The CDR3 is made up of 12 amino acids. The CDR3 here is CASSPGNEELFF. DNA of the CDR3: TGTGCCAGCAGTCCGGGGAATGAAGAACTGTTTTTT.

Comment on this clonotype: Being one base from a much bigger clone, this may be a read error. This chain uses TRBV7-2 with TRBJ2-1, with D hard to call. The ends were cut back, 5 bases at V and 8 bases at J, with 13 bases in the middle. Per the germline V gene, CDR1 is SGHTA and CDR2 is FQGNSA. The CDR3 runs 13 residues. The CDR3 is CASSELNYYEQFF. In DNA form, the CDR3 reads TGTGCCAGCAGCGAACTTAATTACTATGAGCAGTTCTTC.

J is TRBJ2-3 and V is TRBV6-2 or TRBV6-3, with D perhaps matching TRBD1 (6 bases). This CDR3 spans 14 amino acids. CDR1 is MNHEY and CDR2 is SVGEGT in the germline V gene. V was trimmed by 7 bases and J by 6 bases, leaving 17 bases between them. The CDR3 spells CASTTGRGLDTQYF. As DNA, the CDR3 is TGTGCCAGCACAACGGGCAGGGGATTGGATACGCAGTATTTT.

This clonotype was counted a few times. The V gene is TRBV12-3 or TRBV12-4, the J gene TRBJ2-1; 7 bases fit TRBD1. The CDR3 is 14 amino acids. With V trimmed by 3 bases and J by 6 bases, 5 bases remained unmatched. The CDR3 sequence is CASSFGTEINEQFF. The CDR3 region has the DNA TGTGCCAGCAGTTTTGGGACAGAGATCAATGAGCAGTTCTTC.

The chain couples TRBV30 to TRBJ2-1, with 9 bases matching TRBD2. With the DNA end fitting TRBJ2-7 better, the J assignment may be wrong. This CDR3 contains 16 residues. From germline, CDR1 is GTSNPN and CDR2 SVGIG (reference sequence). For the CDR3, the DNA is TGTGCCTGGAGTTTCCCGGCTAGCGGGACCCACAATGAGCAGTACTTC. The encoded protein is CAWSFPASGTHNEQYF.

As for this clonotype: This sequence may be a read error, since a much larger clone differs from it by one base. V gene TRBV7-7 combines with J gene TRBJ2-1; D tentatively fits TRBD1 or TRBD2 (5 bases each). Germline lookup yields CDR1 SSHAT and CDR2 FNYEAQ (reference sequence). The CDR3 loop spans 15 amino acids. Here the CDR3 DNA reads TGTGCTAGCAGCATAGCCGCCGGGACCCATAATGAGCAGTTCTTC. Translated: CASSIAAGTHNEQFF. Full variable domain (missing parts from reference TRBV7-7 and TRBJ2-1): GAGVSQSPRYKVTKRGQDVTLRCDPISSHATLYWYQQALGQGPEFLTYFNYEAQPDKSGLPSDRFSAERPEGSISTLTIQRTEQRDSAMYRCASSIAAGTHNEQFFGPGTRLTVL.

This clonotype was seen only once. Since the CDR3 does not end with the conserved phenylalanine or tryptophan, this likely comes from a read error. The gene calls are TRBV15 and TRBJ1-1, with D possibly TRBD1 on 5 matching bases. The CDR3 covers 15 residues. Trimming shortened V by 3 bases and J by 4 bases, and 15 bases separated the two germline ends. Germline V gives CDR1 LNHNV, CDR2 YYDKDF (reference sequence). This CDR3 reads CATSRSGGVGTEAFL. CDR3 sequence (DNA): TGTGCCACCAGCAGGTCTGGGGGTGTGGGCACTGAAGCTTTCCTT.

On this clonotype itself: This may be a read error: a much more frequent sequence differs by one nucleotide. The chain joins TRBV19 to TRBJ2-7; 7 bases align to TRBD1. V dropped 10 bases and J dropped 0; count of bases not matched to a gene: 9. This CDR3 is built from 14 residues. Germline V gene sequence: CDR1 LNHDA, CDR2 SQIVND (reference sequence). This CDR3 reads CATSPTGSSYEQYF. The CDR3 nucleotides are TGTGCCACCTCGCCGACAGGGAGCTCCTACGAGCAGTACTTC.

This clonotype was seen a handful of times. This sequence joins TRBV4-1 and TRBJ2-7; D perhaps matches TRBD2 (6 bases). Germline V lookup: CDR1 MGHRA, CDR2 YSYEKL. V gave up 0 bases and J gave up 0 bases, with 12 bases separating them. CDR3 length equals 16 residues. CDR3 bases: TGCGCCAGCAGCCAAGAAGAGGGGAGGAGCTCCTACGAGCAGTACTTC. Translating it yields CASSQEEGRSSYEQYF.

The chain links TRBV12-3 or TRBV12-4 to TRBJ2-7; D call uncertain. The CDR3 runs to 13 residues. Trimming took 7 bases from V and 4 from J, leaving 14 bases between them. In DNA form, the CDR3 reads TGTGCCAGCACTCCCGGGCCATCTTACGAGCAGTACTTC. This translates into CASTPGPSYEQYF.

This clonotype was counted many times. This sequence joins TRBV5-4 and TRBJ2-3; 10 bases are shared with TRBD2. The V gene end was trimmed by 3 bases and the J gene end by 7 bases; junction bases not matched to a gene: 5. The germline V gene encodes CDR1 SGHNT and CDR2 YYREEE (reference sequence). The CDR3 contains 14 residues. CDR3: CASSSRTSGYTQYF. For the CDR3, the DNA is TGTGCCAGCAGCTCCAGGACTAGCGGTTATACGCAGTATTTT.

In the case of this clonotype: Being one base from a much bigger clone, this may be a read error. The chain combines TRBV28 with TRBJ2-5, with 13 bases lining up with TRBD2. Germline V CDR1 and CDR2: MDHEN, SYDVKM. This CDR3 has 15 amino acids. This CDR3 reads CASSTGLAGVETQSF. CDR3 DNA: TGTGCCAGCAGCACCGGACTAGCGGGAGTAGAGACCCAGTCCTTC. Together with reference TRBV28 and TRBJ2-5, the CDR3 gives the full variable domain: DVKVTQSSRYLVKRTGEKVFLECVQDMDHENMFWYRQDPGLGLRLIYFSYDVKMKEKGDIPEGYSVSREKKERFSLILESASTNQTSMYLCASSTGLAGVETQSFGPGTRLLVL.

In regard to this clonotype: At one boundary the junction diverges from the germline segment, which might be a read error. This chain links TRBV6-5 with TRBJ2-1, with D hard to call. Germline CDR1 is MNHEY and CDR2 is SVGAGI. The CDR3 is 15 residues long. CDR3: CASSYQLVSCNEQFF. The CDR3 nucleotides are TGTGCCAGCAGTTACCAGCTCGTCTCCTGCAATGAGCAGTTCTTC.

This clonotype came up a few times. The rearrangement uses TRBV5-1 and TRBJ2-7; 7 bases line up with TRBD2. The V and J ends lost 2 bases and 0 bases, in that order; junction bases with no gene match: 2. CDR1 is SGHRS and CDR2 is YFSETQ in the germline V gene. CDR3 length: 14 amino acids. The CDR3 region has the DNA TGCGCCAGCAGCTTCGGGACTAACTCCTACGAGCAGTACTTC. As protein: CASSFGTNSYEQYF.

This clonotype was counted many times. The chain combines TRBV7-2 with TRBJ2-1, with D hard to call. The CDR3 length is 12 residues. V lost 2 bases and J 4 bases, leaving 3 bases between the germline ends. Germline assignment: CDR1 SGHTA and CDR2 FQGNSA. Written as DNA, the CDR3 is TGTGCCAGCAGCTTAAGGTACAATGAGCAGTTCTTC. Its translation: CASSLRYNEQFF.

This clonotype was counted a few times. The CDR3 sequence is CASSQEAGGRDEQFF. CDR3 bases: TGTGCCAGCAGCCAAGAGGCGGGAGGGCGGGATGAGCAGTTCTTC. This chain joins TRBV4-2 and TRBJ2-1; 9 positions agree with TRBD2. The germline V gene has CDR1 LGHNA and CDR2 YNFKEQ. The CDR3 is 15 residues long. The V segment lost 0 bases and the J segment 8 bases; nucleotides outside the gene matches: 5.

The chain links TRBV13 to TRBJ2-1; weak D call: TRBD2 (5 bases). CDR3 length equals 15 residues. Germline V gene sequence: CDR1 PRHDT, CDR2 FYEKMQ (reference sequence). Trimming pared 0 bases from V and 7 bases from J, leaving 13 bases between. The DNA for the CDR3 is TGTGCCAGCAGCTTAGGTAGTCTAGCTCGAAATGAGCAGTTCTTC. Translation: CASSLGSLARNEQFF.

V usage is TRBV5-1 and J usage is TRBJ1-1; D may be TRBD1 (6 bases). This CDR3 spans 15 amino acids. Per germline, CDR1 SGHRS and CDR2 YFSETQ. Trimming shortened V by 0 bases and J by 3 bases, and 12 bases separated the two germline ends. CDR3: CASSLEPRGDTEAFF. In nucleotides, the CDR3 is TGCGCCAGCAGCTTGGAGCCCAGGGGAGACACTGAAGCTTTCTTT. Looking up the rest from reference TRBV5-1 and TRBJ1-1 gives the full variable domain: KAGVTQTPRYLIKTRGQQVTLSCSPISGHRSVSWYQQTPGQGLQFLFEYFSETQRNKGNFPGRFSGRQFSNSRSEMNVSTLELGDSALYLCASSLEPRGDTEAFFGQGTRLTVV.

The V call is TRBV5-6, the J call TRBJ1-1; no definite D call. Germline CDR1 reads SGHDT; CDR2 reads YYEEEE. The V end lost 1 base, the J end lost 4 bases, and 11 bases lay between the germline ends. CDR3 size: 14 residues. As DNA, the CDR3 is TGTGCCAGCAGCTTGACCCCCCTGGGCACTGAAGCTTTCTTT. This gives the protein CASSLTPLGTEAFF.

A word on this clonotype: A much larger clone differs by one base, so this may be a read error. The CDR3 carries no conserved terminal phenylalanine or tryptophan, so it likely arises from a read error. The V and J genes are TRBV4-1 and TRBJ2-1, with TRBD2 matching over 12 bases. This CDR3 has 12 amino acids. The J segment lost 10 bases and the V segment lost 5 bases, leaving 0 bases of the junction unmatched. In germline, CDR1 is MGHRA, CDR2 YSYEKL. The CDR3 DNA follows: TGCGCCAGCAGCGGACTAGCGGGAGAGCAGTTCTAC. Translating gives CASSGLAGEQFY.

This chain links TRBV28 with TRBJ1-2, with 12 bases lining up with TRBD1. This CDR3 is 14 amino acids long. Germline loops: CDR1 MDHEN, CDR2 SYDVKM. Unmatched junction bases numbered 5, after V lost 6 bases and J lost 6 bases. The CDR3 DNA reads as TGTGCCAGCAGAACCGGGACAGGGGGCAATGGCTACACCTTC. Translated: CASRTGTGGNGYTF.

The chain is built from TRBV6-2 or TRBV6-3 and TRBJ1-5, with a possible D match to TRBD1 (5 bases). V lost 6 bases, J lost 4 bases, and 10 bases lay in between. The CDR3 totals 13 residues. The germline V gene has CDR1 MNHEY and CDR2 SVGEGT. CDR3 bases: TGTGCCAGCAGGGACGGGACGAATCAGCCCCAGCATTTT. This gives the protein CASRDGTNQPQHF.

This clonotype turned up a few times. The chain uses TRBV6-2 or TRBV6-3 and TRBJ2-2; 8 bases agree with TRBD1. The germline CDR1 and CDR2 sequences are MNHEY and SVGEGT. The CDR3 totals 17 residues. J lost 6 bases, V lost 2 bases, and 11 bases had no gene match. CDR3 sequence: CASSYHPRTGRSGELFF. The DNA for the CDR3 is TGTGCCAGCAGTTACCATCCACGGACAGGGAGGTCCGGGGAGCTGTTTTTT.